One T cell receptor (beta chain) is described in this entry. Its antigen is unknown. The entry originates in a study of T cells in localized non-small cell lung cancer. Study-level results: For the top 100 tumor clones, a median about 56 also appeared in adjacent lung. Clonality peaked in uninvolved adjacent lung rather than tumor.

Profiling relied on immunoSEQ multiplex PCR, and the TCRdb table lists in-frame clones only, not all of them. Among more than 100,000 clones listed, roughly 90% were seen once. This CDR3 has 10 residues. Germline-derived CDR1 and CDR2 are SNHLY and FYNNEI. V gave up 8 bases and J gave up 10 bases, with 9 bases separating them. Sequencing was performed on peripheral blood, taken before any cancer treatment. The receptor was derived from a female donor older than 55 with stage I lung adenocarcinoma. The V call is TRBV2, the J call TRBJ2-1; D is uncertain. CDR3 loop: CASASGEQFF. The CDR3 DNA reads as TGTGCCAGCGCTAGTGGGGAGCAGTTCTTC.